Below, 14 T cell receptor beta chains from the same sample are listed, as sequenced in a study of blood T cells in healthy people across ages (dated by TCRdb to about 2015). The protocol used for the library was 5' RACE. This sample was sequenced with an Illumina HiSeq 2500. A second PCR of roughly 7 to 11 cycles was performed with a sample-barcoded 5' primer and a J-beta primer mix. TCRdb trimmed public reads at Q25 via fastp, called clones via MiXCR and kept in-frame beta chains. Each CDR3 protein appears once, grouped with its most common genes and DNA. Here the sample has about 800,000 distinct CDR3 sequences; 25% occur a single time. The ten largest clones take up around 3.6% of the sample. These data were also reused for a study on T cells of mothers and their children.

Source material: blood. The receptors were sampled from a boy between 10 and 17 years old in good health.

This clonotype was recorded many times. V usage is TRBV15 and J usage is TRBJ1-1; D call uncertain. Germline CDR1 reads LNHNV; CDR2 reads YYDKDF (reference sequence). The ends were cut back, 7 bases at V and 3 bases at J, with 12 bases in the middle. The CDR3 runs 13 residues. The CDR3 region has the DNA TGTGCCACCAAGAGAGGTTACGACACTGAAGCTTTCTTT. Translating it yields CATKRGYDTEAFF.

This clonotype occurred a few times. V and J are TRBV30 and TRBJ1-1; D unclear. V lost 3 bases and J 4 bases, leaving 6 bases between the germline ends. Looked up from germline, CDR1 is GTSNPN and CDR2 is SVGIG (reference sequence). CDR3 length: 11 residues. The CDR3 loop reads CAWRVVTEAFF. The CDR3 DNA is TGTGCCTGGAGAGTTGTCACTGAAGCTTTCTTT.

The table lists this clonotype with a few counts. The chain combines TRBV6-6 with TRBJ1-1, with no clear D. V was pared by 2 bases and J by 1 base, with 8 bases between. From germline, CDR1 is MNHNY and CDR2 SVGAGI (reference sequence). The CDR3 contains 14 residues. CDR3 sequence (DNA): TGTGCCAGCAGTTACGTCGGGGAGAACACTGAAGCTTTCTTT. Its protein product is CASSYVGENTEAFF.

Concerning this clonotype: Without the conserved terminal phenylalanine or tryptophan, this CDR3 likely stems from a read error. This chain uses TRBV3-1 with TRBJ2-3; D is possibly TRBD2 (6 bases). Germline values: CDR1 LGHDT, CDR2 YNNKEL (reference sequence). This CDR3 is 18 amino acids long. V lost 0 bases to trimming and J lost 6 bases, with 22 bases between them. The CDR3 DNA sequence: TGTGCCAGCAGCCAAGACGACCTTGCAGCGGGCCGGCGCGATACGCAGTATCTT. Translation gives CASSQDDLAAGRRDTQYL.

The chain carries TRBV7-2 and TRBJ2-7; D not certain. Germline lookup yields CDR1 SGHTA and CDR2 FQGNSA. Trimming left V 5 bases short and J 3 bases short, with 8 bases between. This CDR3 has 12 residues. The CDR3 loop reads CASSIGFYEQYF. DNA of the CDR3: TGTGCCAGCAGCATCGGTTTCTACGAGCAGTACTTC.

The V call is TRBV4-2, the J call TRBJ2-7; a weak D match, TRBD2 (5 bases). V dropped 6 bases and J dropped 6 bases, with 15 bases sitting between them. Germline V gene lookup returns CDR1 LGHNA and CDR2 YNFKEQ. The length of the CDR3 is 13 residues. CDR3 coding DNA: TGTGCCAGCAGACCCTCATCGGGGAGCGAGCAGTACTTC. It yields the protein CASRPSSGSEQYF.

This clonotype turned up a few times. The chain combines TRBV18 with TRBJ2-5; 9 bases map to TRBD1. J was trimmed by 5 bases and V by 9 bases; bases with no gene match: 10. CDR3 size: 14 residues. Germline CDR1 is KGHSH and CDR2 is LQKENI. This chain's CDR3 is CASRTTGGVETQYF. The CDR3 region has the DNA TGTGCCAGTCGAACGACAGGGGGAGTGGAGACCCAGTACTTC. Variable domain in full (rest from reference TRBV18 and TRBJ2-5): NAGVMQNPRHLVRRRGQEARLRCSPMKGHSHVYWYRQLPEEGLKFMVYLQKENIIDESGMPKERFSAEFPKEGPSILRIQQVVRGDSAAYFCASRTTGGVETQYFGPGTRLLVL.

Details on this clonotype: At one of its ends the junction is not consistent with the germline gene, which may arise from a read error. The V and J genes are TRBV9 and TRBJ2-7; D might be TRBD1 or TRBD2, each matching 5 bases. The CDR3 has 15 residues. CDR1 and CDR2 from the germline V gene are SGDLS and YYNGEE. For the CDR3, the DNA is TGTGCCGGCAGCGTAGCTCCGGGGCGGACCTACGAGCAGTACTTC. Protein sequence: CAGSVAPGRTYEQYF.

This clonotype was picked up a small number of times. The CDR3 reads CASSQVPAGGPEETQYF. The CDR3, as DNA: TGCGCCAGCAGCCAAGTGCCAGCGGGAGGGCCGGAGGAGACCCAGTACTTC. The chain combines TRBV4-1 with TRBJ2-5; 10 nucleotides agree with TRBD2. CDR1 and CDR2 (germline): MGHRA, YSYEKL. Germline trimming cut 1 base from V and 5 bases from J; bases unmatched to any gene: 10. The CDR3 loop spans 17 amino acids.

This sequence joins TRBV29-1 and TRBJ1-4; no clear D gene. Trimming removed 3 bases from V and 8 bases from J, with 10 bases in between. Germline V lookup: CDR1 SQVTM, CDR2 ANQGSEA. There are 12 residues in the CDR3. CDR3 region: CSVDAGREKLFF. CDR3 nucleotides: TGCAGCGTTGACGCAGGCAGGGAAAAACTGTTTTTT. The full variable domain, its missing parts supplied by reference TRBV29-1 and TRBJ1-4, is SAVISQKPSRDICQRGTSLTIQCQVDSQVTMMFWYRQQPGQSLTLIATANQGSEATYESGFVIDKFPISRPNLTFSTLTVSNMSPEDSSIYLCSVDAGREKLFFGSGTQLSVL.

The table lists this clonotype with a count of one. The V gene is TRBV20-1, the J gene TRBJ2-5; 11 nucleotides align to TRBD2. The CDR3 contains 14 residues. Trimming took 2 bases from V and 5 from J; bases not matched to a gene: 4. From germline, CDR1 is DFQATT and CDR2 SNEGSKA (reference sequence). CDR3 nucleotide sequence: TGCAGTGCTAGAATGGCTAGCGGGGGGGAGACCCAGTACTTC. Its translation: CSARMASGGETQYF.

The chain couples TRBV9 to TRBJ2-5; 7 bases are a match to TRBD1. The J call is in doubt because the DNA end fits TRBJ2-7 better. The CDR3 runs to 16 residues. Germline CDR1 reads SGDLS; CDR2 reads YYNGEE. The CDR3 region has the DNA TGTGCCAGCAGCGAGGGTCTAGGGGGCAGCTCCTACGAGCAGTACTTC. Amino acid sequence: CASSEGLGGSSYEQYF.

This clonotype was detected a few times. The V gene is TRBV27, the J gene TRBJ2-5, with 8 nucleotides matching TRBD1. CDR1 is MNHEY, CDR2 SMNVEV, per germline (reference sequence). V lost 6 bases to trimming and J lost 5 bases; unmatched junction nucleotides: 5. This CDR3 contains 13 residues. The CDR3 DNA sequence: TGTGCCAGCAGGACAGGGGTATGGGAGACCCAGTACTTC. Its translation is CASRTGVWETQYF.

The sample holds a few counts of this clonotype. Likely a read error: the CDR3 ends without its conserved phenylalanine or tryptophan. It is unclear where the CDR3 begins or ends on the DNA, so no DNA is shown, and the CDR3 is as TCRdb lists it. The chain joins TRBV21-1 to TRBJ1-1. TRBV21-1 is designated a pseudogene. The CDR3 contains 18 residues when both ends are counted. CDR3: CASSKNGRRDDMNTEAFL.